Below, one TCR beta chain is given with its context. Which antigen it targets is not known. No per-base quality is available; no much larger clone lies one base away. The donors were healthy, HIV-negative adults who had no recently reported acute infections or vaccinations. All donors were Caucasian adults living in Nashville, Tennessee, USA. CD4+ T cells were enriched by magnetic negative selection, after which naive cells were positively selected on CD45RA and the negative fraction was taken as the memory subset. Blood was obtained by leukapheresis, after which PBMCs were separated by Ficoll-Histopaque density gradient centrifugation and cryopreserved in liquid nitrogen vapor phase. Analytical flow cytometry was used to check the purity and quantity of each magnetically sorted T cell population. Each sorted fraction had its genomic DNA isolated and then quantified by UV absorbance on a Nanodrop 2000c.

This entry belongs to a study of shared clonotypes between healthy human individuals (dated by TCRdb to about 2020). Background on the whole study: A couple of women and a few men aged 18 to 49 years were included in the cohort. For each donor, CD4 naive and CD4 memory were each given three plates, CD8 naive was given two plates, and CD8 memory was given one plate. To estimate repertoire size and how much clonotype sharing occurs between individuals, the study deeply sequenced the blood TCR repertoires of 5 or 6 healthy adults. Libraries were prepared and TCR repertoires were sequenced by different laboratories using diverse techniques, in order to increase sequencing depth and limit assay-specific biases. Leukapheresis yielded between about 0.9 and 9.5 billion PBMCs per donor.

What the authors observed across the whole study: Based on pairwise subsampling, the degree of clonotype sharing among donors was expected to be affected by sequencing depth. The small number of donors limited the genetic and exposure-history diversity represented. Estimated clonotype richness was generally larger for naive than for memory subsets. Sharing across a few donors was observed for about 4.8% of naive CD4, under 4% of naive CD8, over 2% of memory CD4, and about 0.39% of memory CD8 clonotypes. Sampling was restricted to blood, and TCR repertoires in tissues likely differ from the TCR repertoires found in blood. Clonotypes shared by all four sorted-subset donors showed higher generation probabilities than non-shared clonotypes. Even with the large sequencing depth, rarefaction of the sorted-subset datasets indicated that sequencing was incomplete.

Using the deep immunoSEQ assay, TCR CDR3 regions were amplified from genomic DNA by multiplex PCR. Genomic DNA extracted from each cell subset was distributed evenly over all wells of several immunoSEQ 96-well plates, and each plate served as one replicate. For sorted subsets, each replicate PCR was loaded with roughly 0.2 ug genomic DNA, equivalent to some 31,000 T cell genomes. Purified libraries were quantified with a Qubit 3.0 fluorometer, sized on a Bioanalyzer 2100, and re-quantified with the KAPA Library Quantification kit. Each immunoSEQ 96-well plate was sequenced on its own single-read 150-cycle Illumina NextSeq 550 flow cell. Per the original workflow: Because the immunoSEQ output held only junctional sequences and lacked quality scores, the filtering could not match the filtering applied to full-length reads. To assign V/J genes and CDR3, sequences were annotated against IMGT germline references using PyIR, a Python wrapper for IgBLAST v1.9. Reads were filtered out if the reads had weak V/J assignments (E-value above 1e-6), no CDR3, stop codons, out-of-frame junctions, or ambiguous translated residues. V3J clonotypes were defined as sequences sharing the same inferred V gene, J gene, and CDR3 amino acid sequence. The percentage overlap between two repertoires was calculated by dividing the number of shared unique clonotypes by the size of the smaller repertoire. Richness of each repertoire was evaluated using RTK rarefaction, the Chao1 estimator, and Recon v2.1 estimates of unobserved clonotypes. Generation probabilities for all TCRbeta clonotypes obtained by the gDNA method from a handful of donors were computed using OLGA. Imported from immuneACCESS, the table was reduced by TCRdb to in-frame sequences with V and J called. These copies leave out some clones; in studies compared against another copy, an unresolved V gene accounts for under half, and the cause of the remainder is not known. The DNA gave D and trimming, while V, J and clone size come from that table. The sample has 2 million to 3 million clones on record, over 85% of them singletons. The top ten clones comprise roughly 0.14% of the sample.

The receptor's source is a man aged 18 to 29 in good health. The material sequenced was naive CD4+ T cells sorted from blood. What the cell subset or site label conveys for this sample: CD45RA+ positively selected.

The CDR3 reads as follows: CASNLGAPKETQYF. The DNA sequence is TGCGCCAGCAATCTGGGGGCACCTAAAGAGACCCAGTACTTC. The rearranged chain carries TRBV5-1 and TRBJ2-5, and TRBD1 may be the D gene, going by 6 matching bases. The CDR3 covers 14 residues, taking in both the cysteine and the phenylalanine. CDR3 DNA only is kept here, 42 bases in frame from base 1. V and J lose 6 bases and 3 bases, and a span of 15 bases separates them. The germline V gene sets CDR1 to SGHRS and CDR2 to YFSETQ.